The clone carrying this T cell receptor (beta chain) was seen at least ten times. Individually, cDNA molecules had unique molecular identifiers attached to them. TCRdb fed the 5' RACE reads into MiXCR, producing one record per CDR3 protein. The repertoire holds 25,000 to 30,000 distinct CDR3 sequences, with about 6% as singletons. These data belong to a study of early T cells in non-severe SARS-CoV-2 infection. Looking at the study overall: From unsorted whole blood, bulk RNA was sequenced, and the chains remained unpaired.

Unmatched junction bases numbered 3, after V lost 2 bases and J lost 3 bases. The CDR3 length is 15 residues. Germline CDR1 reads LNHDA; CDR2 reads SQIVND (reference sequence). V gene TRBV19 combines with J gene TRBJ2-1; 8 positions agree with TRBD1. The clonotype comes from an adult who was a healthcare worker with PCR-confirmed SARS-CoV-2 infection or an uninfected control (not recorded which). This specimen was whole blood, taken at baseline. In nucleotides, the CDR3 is TGTGCCAGTAGTATAATGGGACAGGTCTACAATGAGCAGTTCTTC. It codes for CASSIMGQVYNEQFF.